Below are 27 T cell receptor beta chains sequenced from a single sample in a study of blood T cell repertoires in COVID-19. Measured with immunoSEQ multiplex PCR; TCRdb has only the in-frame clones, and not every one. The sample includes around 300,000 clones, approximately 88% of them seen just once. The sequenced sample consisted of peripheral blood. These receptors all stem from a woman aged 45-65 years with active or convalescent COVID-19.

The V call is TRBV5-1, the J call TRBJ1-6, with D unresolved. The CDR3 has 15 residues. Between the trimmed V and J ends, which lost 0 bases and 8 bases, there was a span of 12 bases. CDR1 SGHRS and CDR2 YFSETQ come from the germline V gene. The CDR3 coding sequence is TGCGCCAGCAGCTTGGCCCACAGCCTTGATTCACCCCTCCACTTT. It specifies CASSLAHSLDSPLHF.

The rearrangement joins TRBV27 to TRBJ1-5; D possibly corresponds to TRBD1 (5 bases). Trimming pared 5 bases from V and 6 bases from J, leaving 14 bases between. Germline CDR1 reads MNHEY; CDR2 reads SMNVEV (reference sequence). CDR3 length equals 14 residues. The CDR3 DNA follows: TGTGCCAGCAGTCCATGGGGGGAAGGTCAGCCCCAGCATTTT. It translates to CASSPWGEGQPQHF.

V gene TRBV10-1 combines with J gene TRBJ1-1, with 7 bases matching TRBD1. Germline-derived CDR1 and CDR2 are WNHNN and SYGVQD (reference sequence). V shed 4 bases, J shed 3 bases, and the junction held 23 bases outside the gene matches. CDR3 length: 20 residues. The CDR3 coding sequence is TGCGCCAGCAGTGCTGGAGCAGGGGGTAAGTATGTGGGGAAGGACACTGAAGCTTTCTTT. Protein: CASSAGAGGKYVGKDTEAFF.

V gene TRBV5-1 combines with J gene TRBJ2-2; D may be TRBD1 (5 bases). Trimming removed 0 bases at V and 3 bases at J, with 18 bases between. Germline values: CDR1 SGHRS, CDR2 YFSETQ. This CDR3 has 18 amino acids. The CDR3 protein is CASSLVGAALRDTGELFF. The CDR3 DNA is TGCGCCAGCAGCTTGGTTGGGGCAGCCCTGCGCGACACCGGGGAGCTGTTTTTT.

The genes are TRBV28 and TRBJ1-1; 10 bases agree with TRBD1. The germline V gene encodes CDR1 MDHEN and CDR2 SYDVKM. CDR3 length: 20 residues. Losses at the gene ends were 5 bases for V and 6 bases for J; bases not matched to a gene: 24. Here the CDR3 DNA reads TGTGCCAGCAGTCTTGGGACAGGGGTTGTGTCGGTGTTACCGAGCCCTGAAGCTTTCTTT. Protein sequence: CASSLGTGVVSVLPSPEAFF.

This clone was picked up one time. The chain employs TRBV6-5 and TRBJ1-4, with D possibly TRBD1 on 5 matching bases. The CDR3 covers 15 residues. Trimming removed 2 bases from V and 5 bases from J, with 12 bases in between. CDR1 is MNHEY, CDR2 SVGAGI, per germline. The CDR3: CASSYRLSGNEKLFF. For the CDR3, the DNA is TGTGCCAGCAGTTACCGTTTATCAGGGAATGAAAAACTGTTTTTT.

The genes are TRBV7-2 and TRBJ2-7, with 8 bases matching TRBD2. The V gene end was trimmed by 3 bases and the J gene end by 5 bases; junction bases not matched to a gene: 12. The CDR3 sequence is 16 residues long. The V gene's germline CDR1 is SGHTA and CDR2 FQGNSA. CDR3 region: CASSFITGGPTHEQYF. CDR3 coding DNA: TGTGCCAGCAGCTTCATTACGGGAGGGCCTACTCACGAGCAGTACTTC.

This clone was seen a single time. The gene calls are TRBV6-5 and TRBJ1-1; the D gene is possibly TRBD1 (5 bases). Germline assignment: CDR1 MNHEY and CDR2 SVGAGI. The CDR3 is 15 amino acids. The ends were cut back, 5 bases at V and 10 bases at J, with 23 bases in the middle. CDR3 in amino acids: CASSQGNLGERGAFF. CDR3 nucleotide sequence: TGTGCCAGCAGTCAGGGAAATTTAGGGGAAAGAGGAGCTTTCTTT.

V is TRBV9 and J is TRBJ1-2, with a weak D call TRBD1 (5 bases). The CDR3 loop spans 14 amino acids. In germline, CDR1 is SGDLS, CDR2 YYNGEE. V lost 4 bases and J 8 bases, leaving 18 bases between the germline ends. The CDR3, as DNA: TGTGCCAGCAGCTCAGACGGCAGGGCTATAGGCTACACCTTC. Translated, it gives CASSSDGRAIGYTF.

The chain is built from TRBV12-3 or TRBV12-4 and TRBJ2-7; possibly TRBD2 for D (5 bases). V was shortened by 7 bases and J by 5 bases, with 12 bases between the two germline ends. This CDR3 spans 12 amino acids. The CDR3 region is CASTFGKNEQYF. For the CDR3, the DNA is TGTGCCAGCACCTTCGGGAAGAACGAGCAGTACTTC.

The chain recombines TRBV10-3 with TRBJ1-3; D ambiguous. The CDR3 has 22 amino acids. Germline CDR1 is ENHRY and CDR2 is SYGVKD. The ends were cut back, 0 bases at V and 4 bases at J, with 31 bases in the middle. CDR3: CAISESAPQSNKAQVRGNTIYF. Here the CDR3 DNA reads TGTGCCATCAGTGAGTCCGCTCCCCAATCAAATAAGGCGCAGGTTCGCGGAAACACCATATATTTT.

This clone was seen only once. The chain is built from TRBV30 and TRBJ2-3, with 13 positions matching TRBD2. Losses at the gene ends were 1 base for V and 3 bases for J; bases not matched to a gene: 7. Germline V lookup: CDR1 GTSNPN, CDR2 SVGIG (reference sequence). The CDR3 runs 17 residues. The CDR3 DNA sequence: TGTGCCTGGAGTGACTCTGTACTAGCGGGAGGGACAGATACGCAGTATTTT. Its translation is CAWSDSVLAGGTDTQYF.

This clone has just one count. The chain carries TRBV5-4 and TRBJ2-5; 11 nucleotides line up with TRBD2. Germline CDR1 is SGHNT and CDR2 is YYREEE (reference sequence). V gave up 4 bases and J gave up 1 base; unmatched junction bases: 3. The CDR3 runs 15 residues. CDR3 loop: CASSRTSGPQETQYF. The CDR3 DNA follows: TGTGCCAGCAGCCGGACTAGCGGGCCCCAAGAGACCCAGTACTTC.

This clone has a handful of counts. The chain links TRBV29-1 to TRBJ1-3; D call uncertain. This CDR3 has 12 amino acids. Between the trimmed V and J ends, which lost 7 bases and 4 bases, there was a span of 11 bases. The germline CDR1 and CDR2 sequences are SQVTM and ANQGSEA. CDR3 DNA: TGCAGCGCAGAGATCATGGGAAACACCATATATTTT. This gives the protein CSAEIMGNTIYF. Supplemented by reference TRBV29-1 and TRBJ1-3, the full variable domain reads SAVISQKPSRDICQRGTSLTIQCQVDSQVTMMFWYRQQPGQSLTLIATANQGSEATYESGFVIDKFPISRPNLTFSTLTVSNMSPEDSSIYLCSAEIMGNTIYFGEGSWLTVV.

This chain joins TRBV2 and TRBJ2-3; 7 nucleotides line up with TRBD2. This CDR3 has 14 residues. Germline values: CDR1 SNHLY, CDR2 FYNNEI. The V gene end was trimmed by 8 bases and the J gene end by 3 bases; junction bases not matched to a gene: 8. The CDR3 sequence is CASWGGSPTDTQYF. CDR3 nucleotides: TGTGCCAGCTGGGGCGGGAGTCCGACAGATACGCAGTATTTT.

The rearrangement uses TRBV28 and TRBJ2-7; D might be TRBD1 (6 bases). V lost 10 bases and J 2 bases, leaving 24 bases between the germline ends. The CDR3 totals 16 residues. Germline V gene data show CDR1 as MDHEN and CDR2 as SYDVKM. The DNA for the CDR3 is TGTGCCACCGCAAGCGTCGGGACACCAGAACCCTACGAGCAGTACTTC. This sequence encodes CATASVGTPEPYEQYF.

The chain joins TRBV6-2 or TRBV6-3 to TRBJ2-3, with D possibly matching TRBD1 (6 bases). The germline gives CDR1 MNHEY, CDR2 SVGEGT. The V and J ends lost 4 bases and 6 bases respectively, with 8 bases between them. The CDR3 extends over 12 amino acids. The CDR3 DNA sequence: TGTGCCAGCAGTTTCCAGGGGGATACGCAGTATTTT. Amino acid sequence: CASSFQGDTQYF.

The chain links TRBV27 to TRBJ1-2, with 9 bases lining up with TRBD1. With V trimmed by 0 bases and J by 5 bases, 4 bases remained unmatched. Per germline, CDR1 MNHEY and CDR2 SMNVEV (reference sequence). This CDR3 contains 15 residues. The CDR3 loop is CASSLSGTGWYGYTF. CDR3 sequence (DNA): TGTGCCAGCAGTTTATCCGGGACAGGGTGGTATGGCTACACCTTC.

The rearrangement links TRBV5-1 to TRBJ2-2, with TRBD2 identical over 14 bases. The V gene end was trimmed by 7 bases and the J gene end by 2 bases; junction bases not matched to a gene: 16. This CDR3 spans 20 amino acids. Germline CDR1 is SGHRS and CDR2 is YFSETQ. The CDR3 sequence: CASGHRGPGLAGDNTGELFF. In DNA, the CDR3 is TGCGCCAGCGGGCACAGGGGGCCGGGACTAGCGGGGGACAACACCGGGGAGCTGTTTTTT.

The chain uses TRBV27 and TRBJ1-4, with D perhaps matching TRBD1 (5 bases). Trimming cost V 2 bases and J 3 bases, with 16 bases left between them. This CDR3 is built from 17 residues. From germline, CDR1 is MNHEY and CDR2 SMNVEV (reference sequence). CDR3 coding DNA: TGTGCCAGCAGTTTAAGGGTGAATTTAGGGGCTAATGAAAAACTGTTTTTT. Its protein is CASSLRVNLGANEKLFF.

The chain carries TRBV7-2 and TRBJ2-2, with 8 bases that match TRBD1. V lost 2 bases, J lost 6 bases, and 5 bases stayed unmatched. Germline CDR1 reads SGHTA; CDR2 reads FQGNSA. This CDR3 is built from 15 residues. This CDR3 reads CASSLRADRAGELFF. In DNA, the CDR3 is TGTGCCAGCAGCTTAAGGGCGGACAGGGCCGGGGAGCTGTTTTTT.

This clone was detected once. The CDR3 region has the DNA TGTGCCAGCAGCGTAGGAAACAGTAACTATGGCTACACCTTC. This codes for CASSVGNSNYGYTF. V and J are TRBV9 and TRBJ1-2; D gene uncertain. The CDR3 length is 14 residues. V was clipped by 0 bases and J by 1 base, with 7 bases between them. The germline gives CDR1 SGDLS, CDR2 YYNGEE.

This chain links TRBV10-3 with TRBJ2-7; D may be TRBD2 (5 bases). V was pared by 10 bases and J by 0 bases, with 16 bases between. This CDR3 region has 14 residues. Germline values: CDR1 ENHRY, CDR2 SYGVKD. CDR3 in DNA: TGTGCCACCTCCAACCTAGCTACCTCCTACGAGCAGTACTTC. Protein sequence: CATSNLATSYEQYF.

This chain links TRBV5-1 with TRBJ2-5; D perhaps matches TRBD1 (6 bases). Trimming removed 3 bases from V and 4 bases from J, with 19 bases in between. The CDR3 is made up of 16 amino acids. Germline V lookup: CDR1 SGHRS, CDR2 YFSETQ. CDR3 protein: CASSSTRGIGGETQYF. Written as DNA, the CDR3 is TGCGCCAGCAGCTCAACGAGGGGGATTGGAGGAGAGACCCAGTACTTC. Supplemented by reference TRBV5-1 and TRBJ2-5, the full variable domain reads KAGVTQTPRYLIKTRGQQVTLSCSPISGHRSVSWYQQTPGQGLQFLFEYFSETQRNKGNFPGRFSGRQFSNSRSEMNVSTLELGDSALYLCASSSTRGIGGETQYFGPGTRLLVL.

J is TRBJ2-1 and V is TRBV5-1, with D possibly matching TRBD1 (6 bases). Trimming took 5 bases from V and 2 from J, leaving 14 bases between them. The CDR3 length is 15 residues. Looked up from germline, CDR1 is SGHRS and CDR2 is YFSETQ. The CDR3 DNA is TGCGCCAGCAGTTGGGAAGGGGGAACCTACAATGAGCAGTTCTTC. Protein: CASSWEGGTYNEQFF.

The CDR3 loop is CASSQEGTGSNQPQHF. CDR3 sequence (DNA): TGTGCCAGCAGCCAAGAGGGGACAGGGAGCAATCAGCCCCAGCATTTT. The rearrangement joins TRBV4-2 to TRBJ1-5; TRBD1 matches 9 bases. V gave up 0 bases and J gave up 1 base; unmatched junction bases: 1. This CDR3 is built from 16 residues. Germline CDR1 and CDR2: LGHNA and YNFKEQ.

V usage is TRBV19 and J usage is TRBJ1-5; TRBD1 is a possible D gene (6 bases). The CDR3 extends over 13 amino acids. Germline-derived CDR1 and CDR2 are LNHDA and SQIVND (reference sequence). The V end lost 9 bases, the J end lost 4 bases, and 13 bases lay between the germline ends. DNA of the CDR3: TGTGCCAGCCAGGGGAGTTGGAATCAGCCCCAGCATTTT. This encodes CASQGSWNQPQHF.